The present TCR beta chain was sequenced within a study of T cell clones after liver transplantation. General study findings and limits: Rather than being deleted, graft donor-reactive T cells may have moved into the graft.

Using immunoSEQ multiplex PCR, the repertoire was profiled, and TCRdb retains in-frame clones only, with some absent. This sample has about 22,000 clones, with almost 70% found just once. The CDR3 sequence is 15 residues long. From germline, CDR1 is SGHDT and CDR2 YYEEEE. V lost 2 bases and J lost 1; bases outside the gene matches: 5. In regard to this clone: Its antigen is not identified.

The clonotype originates from a human donor who received a liver transplant. The sequenced sample was CD4+ T cells from blood, obtained before liver transplant. The chain links TRBV5-6 to TRBJ2-5, with 7 bases fitting TRBD2. CDR3 DNA sequence: TGTGCCAGCAGCTTTCTTGCGGGAGCCCAAGAGACCCAGTACTTC. Translated: CASSFLAGAQETQYF.